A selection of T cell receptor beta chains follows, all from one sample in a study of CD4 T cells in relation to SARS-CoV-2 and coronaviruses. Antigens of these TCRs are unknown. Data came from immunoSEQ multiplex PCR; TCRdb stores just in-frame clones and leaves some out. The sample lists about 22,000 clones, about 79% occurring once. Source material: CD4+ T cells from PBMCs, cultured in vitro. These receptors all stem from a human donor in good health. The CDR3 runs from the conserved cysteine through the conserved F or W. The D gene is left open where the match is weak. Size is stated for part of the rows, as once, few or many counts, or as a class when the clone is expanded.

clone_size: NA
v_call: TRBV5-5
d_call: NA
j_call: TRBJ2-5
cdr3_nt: TGTGCCAGCAGCCCGGGACCCCCGCTCCGGGAGACCCAGTACTTC
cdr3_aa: CASSPGPPLRETQYF

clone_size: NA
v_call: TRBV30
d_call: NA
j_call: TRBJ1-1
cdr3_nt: TGTGCCTGGATTAAGTTTGTGTTCCCTGATGAAGCTTTCTTT
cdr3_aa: CAWIKFVFPDEAFF

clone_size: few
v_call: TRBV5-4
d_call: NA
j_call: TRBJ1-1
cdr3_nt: TGTGCCAGCAGCTTTAAGGGTAGTACTGAAGCTTTCTTT
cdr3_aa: CASSFKGSTEAFF

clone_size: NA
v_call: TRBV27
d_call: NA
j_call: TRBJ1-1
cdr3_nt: TGTGCCAGCAGTTTAACCTCCCACAGGGTATTTACTGAAGCTTTCTTT
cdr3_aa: CASSLTSHRVFTEAFF

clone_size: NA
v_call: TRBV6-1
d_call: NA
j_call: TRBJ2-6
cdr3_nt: TGTGCCAGCAGTGAAGCGCAATCTGGGGCCAACGTCCTGACTTTC
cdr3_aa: CASSEAQSGANVLTF

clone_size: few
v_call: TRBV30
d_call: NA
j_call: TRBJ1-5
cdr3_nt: TGTGCCTGGAATTCGGACCCCAATCAGCCCCAGCATTTT
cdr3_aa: CAWNSDPNQPQHF

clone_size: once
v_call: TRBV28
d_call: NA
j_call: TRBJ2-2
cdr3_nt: TGTGCCAGCAGGGACCACACCGGGGAGCTGTTTTTT
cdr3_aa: CASRDHTGELFF

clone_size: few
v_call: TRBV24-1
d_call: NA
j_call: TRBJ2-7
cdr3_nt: TGTGCCACCAGTCCATCCGACCCGAAGGGGCCCTACGAGCAGTACTTC
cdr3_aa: CATSPSDPKGPYEQYF

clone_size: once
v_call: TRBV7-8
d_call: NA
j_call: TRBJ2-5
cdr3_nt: TGTGCCAGCAGCTTAGTGGGAGGACAAGAGACCCAGTACTTC
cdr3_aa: CASSLVGGQETQYF

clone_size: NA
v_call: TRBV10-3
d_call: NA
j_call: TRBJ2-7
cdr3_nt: TGTGCCATCAGTGCTGGACTGAACCCCTACGAGCAGTACTTC
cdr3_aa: CAISAGLNPYEQYF

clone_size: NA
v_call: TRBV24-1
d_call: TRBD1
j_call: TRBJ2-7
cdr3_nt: TGTGCCACCAGGTCGTCAGGGGGCGAGCAGTACTTC
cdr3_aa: CATRSSGGEQYF

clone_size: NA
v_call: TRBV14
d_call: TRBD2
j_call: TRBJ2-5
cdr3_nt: TGTGCCAGCAGCCACGGACTAGCGGGAGCAGAGACCCAGTACTTC
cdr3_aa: CASSHGLAGAETQYF

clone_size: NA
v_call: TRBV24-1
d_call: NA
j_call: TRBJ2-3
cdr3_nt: TGTGCCACCAGTAGGGCAGGGGTTTCTTCAGATACGCAGTATTTT
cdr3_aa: CATSRAGVSSDTQYF

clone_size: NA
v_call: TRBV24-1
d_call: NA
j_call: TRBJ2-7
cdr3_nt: TGTGCCACCAGTTCCTTAATCGGGGGGCCCCACTCCTACGAGCAGTACTTC
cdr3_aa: CATSSLIGGPHSYEQYF

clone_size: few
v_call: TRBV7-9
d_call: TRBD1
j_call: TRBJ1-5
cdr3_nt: TGTGCCAGCAGCGGAAGACAGGGCGATCAGCCCCAGCATTTT
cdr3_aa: CASSGRQGDQPQHF

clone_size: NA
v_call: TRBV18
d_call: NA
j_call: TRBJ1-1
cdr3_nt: TGTGCCAGCTCACAAACAATGGCAGGTGGGGGAGGAACTGAAGCTTTCTTT
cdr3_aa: CASSQTMAGGGGTEAFF

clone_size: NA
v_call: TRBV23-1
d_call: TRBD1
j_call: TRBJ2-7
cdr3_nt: TGCGCCAGCGAACGACAGGGGGCTTGTTACGAGCAGTACTTC
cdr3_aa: CASERQGACYEQYF

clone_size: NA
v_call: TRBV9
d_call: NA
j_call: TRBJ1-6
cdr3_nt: TGTGCCAGCAGCTTACAGGGAACGGGTTCACCCCTCCACTTT
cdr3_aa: CASSLQGTGSPLHF

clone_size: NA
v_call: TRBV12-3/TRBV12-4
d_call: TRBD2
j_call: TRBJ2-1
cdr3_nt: TGTGCCAGTCGGACTAGCTCCGGGGATGAGCAGTTCTTC
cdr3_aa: CASRTSSGDEQFF

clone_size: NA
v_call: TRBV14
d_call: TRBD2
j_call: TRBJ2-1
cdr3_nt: TGTGCCAGCAGCCAATTTGAGTTAGCGGGACGCTACTACAATGAGCAGTTCTTC
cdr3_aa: CASSQFELAGRYYNEQFF

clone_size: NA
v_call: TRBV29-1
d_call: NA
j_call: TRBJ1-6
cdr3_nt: TGCAGCGCAAGGACTGGAGCTTCACCCCTCCACTTT
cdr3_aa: CSARTGASPLHF

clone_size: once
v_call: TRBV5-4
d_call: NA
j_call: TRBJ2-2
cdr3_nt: TGTGCCAGCAGCGCCGCTCGAGACAGGACCACCGGGGAGCTGTTTTTT
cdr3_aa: CASSAARDRTTGELFF

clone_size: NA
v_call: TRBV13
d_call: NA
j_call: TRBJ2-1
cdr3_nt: TGTGCCAGCAGCTTATTCGAGTTAAGCTCCTACAATGAGCAGTTCTTC
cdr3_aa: CASSLFELSSYNEQFF

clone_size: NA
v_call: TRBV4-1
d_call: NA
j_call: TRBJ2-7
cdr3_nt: TGCGCCAGCAGCCATTCGCTGTACTCCTACGAGCAGTACTTC
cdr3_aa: CASSHSLYSYEQYF

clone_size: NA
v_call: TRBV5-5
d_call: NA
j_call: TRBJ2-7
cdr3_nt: TGTGCCAGCAGCTTGGACCCCTCAAACTACGAGCAGTACTTC
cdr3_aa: CASSLDPSNYEQYF

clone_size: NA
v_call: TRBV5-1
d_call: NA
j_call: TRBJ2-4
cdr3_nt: TGCGCCAGCAGCTTCGGGCGGGTTCAAAACATTCAGTACTTC
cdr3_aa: CASSFGRVQNIQYF

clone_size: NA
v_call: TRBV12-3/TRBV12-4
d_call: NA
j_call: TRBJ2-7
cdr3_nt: TGTGCCAGCAGTTTAGGGGCGGTCCACGAGCAGTACTTC
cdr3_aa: CASSLGAVHEQYF

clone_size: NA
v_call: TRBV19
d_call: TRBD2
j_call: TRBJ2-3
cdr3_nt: TGTGCCATTAGAGAGCGGGAGTCGGATACGCAGTATTTT
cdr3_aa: CAIRERESDTQYF

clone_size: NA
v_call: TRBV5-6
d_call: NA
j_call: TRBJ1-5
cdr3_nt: TGTGCCAGCAGCTCAACGACGTACAGGGTCTACAATCAGCCCCAGCATTTT
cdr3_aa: CASSSTTYRVYNQPQHF

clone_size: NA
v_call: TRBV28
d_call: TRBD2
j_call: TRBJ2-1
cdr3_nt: TGTGCCAGCAGTTTAGAAGCGGGAGAGCAGTTCTTC
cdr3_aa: CASSLEAGEQFF

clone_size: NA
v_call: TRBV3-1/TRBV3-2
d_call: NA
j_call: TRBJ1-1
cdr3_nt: TGTGCCAGCAGCCAAGAAGGGGCGGGGTCGGAAGCTTTCTTT
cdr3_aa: CASSQEGAGSEAFF